Below, 7 T cell receptor beta chains from the same sample are listed, as sequenced in a study of T cells in Graves' hyperthyroidism and ophthalmopathy. RNA transcripts yielded amplified TCR beta CDR3 regions. When the TCR CDR3 underwent first-round RT-PCR, the HTBI primer set was used. TCRdb used MiXCR to reprocess the multiplex PCR reads, holding one entry per CDR3 protein. Seen here are 450,000 to 600,000 distinct CDR3 sequences, around 13% observed once, and the top ten hold around 14%. Sequencing input: blood. The receptors here all came from a woman aged 40-49 years with Graves' hyperthyroidism.

This clonotype has at least ten counts. CDR3 DNA: TGTGCCAGCAGCTTAACGGCCCAAGAGACCCAGTACTTC. Protein sequence: CASSLTAQETQYF. This chain links TRBV7-9 with TRBJ2-5; no clear D. Trimming took off 2 bases at V and 1 base at J, with 5 bases between the two ends. In germline, CDR1 is SEHNR, CDR2 FQNEAQ (reference sequence). CDR3 length equals 13 residues.

This clonotype came up many times. The chain employs TRBV30 and TRBJ1-2; D unclear. Per the germline V gene, CDR1 is GTSNPN and CDR2 is SVGIG (reference sequence). This CDR3 is 15 amino acids long. Trimming stripped 4 bases from V and 0 bases from J, with 15 bases between. In DNA form, the CDR3 reads TGTGCCTGGATCCATTGGGGAGAAACTAACTATGGCTACACCTTC. Protein: CAWIHWGETNYGYTF.

This clonotype was counted between two and nine times. The DNA for the CDR3 is TGCGCCAGCAGCCAGGGACAGGGGGATAATGAGCAGTTCTTC. The encoded protein is CASSQGQGDNEQFF. J is TRBJ2-1 and V is TRBV4-1, with TRBD1 matching over 11 bases. The germline CDR1 and CDR2 sequences are MGHRA and YSYEKL. J gave up 7 bases and V 3 bases, and 2 bases lay outside the gene matches. The CDR3 has 14 amino acids.

This sequence joins TRBV3-1 and TRBJ1-6; D gene unclear. V gave up 6 bases and J gave up 13 bases, with 13 bases separating them. The germline CDR1 and CDR2 sequences are LGHDT and YNNKEL (reference sequence). The CDR3 sequence is 12 residues long. The CDR3 sequence is CASSSGHPPLHF. The CDR3 DNA sequence: TGTGCCAGCAGTTCCGGGCACCCCCCCCTCCACTTT.

This clonotype was observed a handful of times. The chain uses TRBV19 and TRBJ2-2; D remains unclear. The CDR3 is made up of 14 amino acids. Deletions cut 1 base from V and 6 bases from J, with 9 bases between. CDR1 and CDR2 (germline): LNHDA, SQIVND (reference sequence). The CDR3 DNA is TGTGCCAGTAGTATAGGGTACGGGCCCGGGGAGCTGTTTTTT. Translating gives CASSIGYGPGELFF.

This clonotype has just a few counts. The chain has TRBV6-1 and TRBJ1-5; D remains unclear. Trimming removed 7 bases at V and 5 bases at J, with 12 bases between. Germline V gene data show CDR1 as MNHNS and CDR2 as SASEGT. The length of the CDR3 is 13 residues. The CDR3 DNA sequence: TGTGCCAGCATGTTAAGGACCCATCAGCCCCAGCATTTT. Its protein is CASMLRTHQPQHF.

The sample holds many counts of this clonotype. This chain links TRBV2 with TRBJ2-6, with TRBD2 as a possible D gene (6 bases). Germline-derived CDR1 and CDR2 are SNHLY and FYNNEI. Trimming shortened V by 5 bases and J by 0 bases, and 14 bases separated the two germline ends. CDR3 length: 17 residues. Here the CDR3 DNA reads TGTGCCAGCAGTTCGGCGGGACGAACCTCTGGGGCCAACGTCCTGACTTTC. Translating it yields CASSSAGRTSGANVLTF.